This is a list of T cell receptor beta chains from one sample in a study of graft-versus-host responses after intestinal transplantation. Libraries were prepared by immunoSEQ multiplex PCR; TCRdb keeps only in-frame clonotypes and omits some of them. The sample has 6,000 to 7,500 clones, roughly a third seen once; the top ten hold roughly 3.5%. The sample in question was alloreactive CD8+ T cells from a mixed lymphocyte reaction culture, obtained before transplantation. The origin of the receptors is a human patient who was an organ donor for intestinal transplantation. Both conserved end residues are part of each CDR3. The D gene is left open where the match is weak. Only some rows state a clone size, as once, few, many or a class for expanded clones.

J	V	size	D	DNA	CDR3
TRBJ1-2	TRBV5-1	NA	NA	TGCGCCAGCAGCTCCTCGCCAGGGTTCGGTGGCTACACCTTC	CASSSSPGFGGYTF
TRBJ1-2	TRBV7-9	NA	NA	TGTGCCAGCAGCTTGCTGCGGTCCTATGGCTACACCTTC	CASSLLRSYGYTF
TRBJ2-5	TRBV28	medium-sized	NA	TGTGCCAGCCGTAAGATGGCGGATGCTTTCCAAGAGACCCAGTACTTC	CASRKMADAFQETQYF
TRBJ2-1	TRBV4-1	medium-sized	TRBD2	TGCGCCAGCAGCCAAGGCGGTAGCGGGAGGGCCGATGAGCAGTTCTTC	CASSQGGSGRADEQFF
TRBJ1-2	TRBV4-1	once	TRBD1	TGCGCCAGCAGCCATGGTCCAGGGGGCAACTATGGCTACACCTTC	CASSHGPGGNYGYTF
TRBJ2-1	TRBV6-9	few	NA	TGTGCCAGCAGTTCTAGCTCCTACAATGAGCAGTTCTTC	CASSSSSYNEQFF
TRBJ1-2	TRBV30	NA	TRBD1	TGTGCCTGGAGCGGGACAGGGTTCTATGGCTACACCTTC	CAWSGTGFYGYTF
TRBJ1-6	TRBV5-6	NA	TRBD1	TGTGCCAGCAGCTTGGTAGGGACAGTCAATTCACCCCTCCACTTT	CASSLVGTVNSPLHF
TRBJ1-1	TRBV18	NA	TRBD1	TGTGCCAGCTCACCACAAAGGACAGGGACCTTGAACACTGAAGCTTTCTTT	CASSPQRTGTLNTEAFF
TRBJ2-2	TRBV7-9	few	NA	TGTGCCAGCAGCTTAGCGGCAGGTCGGACCGGGGAGCTGTTTTTT	CASSLAAGRTGELFF
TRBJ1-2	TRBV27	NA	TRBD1	TGTGCCAGCAGCAAGACCCGGACAGGGGTCTTCTATGGCTACACCTTC	CASSKTRTGVFYGYTF
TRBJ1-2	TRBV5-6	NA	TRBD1	TGTGCCAGCAGCTCAGGGGGCCTGGACTATGGCTACACCTTC	CASSSGGLDYGYTF
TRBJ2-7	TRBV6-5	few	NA	TGTGCCAGCAGCCTGAGAATTTCCTACGAGCAGTACTTC	CASSLRISYEQYF
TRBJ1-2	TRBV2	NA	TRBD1	TGTGCCAGCAGGCTTAAGGACAGGGATATGAATCGGGCATTTGGCTACACCTTC	CASRLKDRDMNRAFGYTF
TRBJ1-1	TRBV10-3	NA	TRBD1	TGTGCCATCAGTGAGTCGGGACAGGGAACCGACCTAAACATGAACACTGAAGCTTTCTTT	CAISESGQGTDLNMNTEAFF
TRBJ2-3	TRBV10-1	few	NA	TGCGCCAGCAGTGACGTCGACAGCGTGCTCACAGATACGCAGTATTTT	CASSDVDSVLTDTQYF
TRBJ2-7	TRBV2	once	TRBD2	TGTGCCAGCAGTGGAAGTCCTGAGCGGGGGGCAGTCTACGAGCAGTACTTC	CASSGSPERGAVYEQYF
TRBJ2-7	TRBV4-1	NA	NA	TGCGCCAGCAGCCAAGAGAACGACAGGCGCCCCTACGAGCAGTACTTC	CASSQENDRRPYEQYF
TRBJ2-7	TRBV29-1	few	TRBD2	TGCAGCGTTGAGATTACAGGGACTAGAAACTACGAGCAGTACTTC	CSVEITGTRNYEQYF
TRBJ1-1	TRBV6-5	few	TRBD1	TGTGCCAGCAGTTACCCAGGGGGCGGCACTGAAGCTTTCTTT	CASSYPGGGTEAFF
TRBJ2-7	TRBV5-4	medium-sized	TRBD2	TGTGCCAGCAGCTGGGGTGCGGGACTAGCCTACGAGCAGTACTTC	CASSWGAGLAYEQYF
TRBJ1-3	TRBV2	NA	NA	TGTGCCAGCAGTGAAGCAGGTTCGGGAGGAAACACCATATATTTT	CASSEAGSGGNTIYF
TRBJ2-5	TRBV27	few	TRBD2	TGTGCCAGCAGCCCATTTAGCACTAGCGGGAGGATGGGCCAAGAGACCCAGTACTTC	CASSPFSTSGRMGQETQYF
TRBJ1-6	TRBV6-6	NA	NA	TGTGCCAGCAGTTATGGCAGGGATAATTCACCCCTCCACTTT	CASSYGRDNSPLHF
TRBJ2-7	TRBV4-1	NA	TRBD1	TGCGCCAGCAGCGCCGGGACAGGCCCCTACGAGCAGTACTTC	CASSAGTGPYEQYF
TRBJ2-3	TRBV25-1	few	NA	TGTGCCAGCAGTGAATTCCGTACGCAGTATTTT	CASSEFRTQYF
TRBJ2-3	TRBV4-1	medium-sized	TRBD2	TGCGCCAGCAGCCAACCTTGGCGGGGGGGCCTCACAGATACGCAGTATTTT	CASSQPWRGGLTDTQYF
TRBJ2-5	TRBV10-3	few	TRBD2	TGTGCCATCAGTGAGTCGAACGGATGGACTAGCGGATACCAAGAGACCCAGTACTTC	CAISESNGWTSGYQETQYF
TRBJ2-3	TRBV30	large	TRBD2	TGTGCCTGGAGTGCCGGGAGGGGCACAGATACGCAGTATTTT	CAWSAGRGTDTQYF